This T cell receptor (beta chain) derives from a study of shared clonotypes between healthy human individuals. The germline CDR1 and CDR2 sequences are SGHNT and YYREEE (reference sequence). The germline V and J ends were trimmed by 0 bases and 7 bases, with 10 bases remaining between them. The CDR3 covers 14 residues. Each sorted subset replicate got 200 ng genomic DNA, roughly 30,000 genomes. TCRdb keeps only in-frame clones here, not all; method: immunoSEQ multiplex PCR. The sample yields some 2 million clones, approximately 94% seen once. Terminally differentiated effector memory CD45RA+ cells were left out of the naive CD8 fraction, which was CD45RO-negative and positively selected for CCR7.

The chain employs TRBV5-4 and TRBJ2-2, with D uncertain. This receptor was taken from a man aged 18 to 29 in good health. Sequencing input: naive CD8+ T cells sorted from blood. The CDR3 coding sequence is TGTGCCAGCAGCTTGGTGGCTTCTGGCGGGGAGCTGTTTTTT. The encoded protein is CASSLVASGGELFF.